Listed below are T cell receptor beta chains from one sample, sequenced in a study of molecular identifiers for immune sequencing clone quantification. TCRdb reanalysed the PCR reads using MiXCR and keeps one entry per CDR3 protein. The sample lists more than 550,000 distinct CDR3 sequences, 25% occurring once. Sequencing was done on a sample of naive CD8+ T cells from blood, with Jurkat cell RNA spiked in. These TCRs come from a human donor in good health. Some libraries in this study had Jurkat cell RNA spiked in. Both conserved end residues are part of each CDR3. Each record gives: CDR3 length, J gene, clone size, D gene, V gene, CDR3 DNA, CDR3 protein. The D gene is left open where the match is weak. Clone size, where shown, is once, few, many, or a class for clones that have expanded.

len: 15; j_gene: TRBJ1-1; abundance: .; d_gene: .; v_gene: TRBV6-2/TRBV6-3; CDR3nt: TGTGCCAGCAGTTACTCTGCGGGGGCAGGCACTGAAGCTTTCTTT; CDR3aa: CASSYSAGAGTEAFF
len: 17; j_gene: TRBJ2-6; abundance: many; d_gene: TRBD1; v_gene: TRBV6-6; CDR3nt: TGTGCCAGCAGTCGGACAGGGCCTTACTCTGGGGCCAACGTCCTGACTTTC; CDR3aa: CASSRTGPYSGANVLTF
len: 13; j_gene: TRBJ2-1; abundance: .; d_gene: .; v_gene: TRBV20-1; CDR3nt: TGCAGTGCTTCCCCGGCCTCCTACAATGAGCAGTTCTTC; CDR3aa: CSASPASYNEQFF
len: 15; j_gene: TRBJ2-7; abundance: once; d_gene: .; v_gene: TRBV27; CDR3nt: TGTGCCAGCAGGAGGACGGTAGCGAACTCCTACGAGCAGTACTTC; CDR3aa: CASRRTVANSYEQYF
len: 18; j_gene: TRBJ2-1; abundance: .; d_gene: .; v_gene: TRBV3-1; CDR3nt: TGTGCCAGCAGCCAAGATGCGGGCTACAGGGACCCCTACAATGAGCAGTTCTTC; CDR3aa: CASSQDAGYRDPYNEQFF
len: 14; j_gene: TRBJ2-7; abundance: .; d_gene: TRBD1; v_gene: TRBV6-5; CDR3nt: TGTGCCAGCAGTACAACAGGGGTCCCCTACGAGCAGTACTTC; CDR3aa: CASSTTGVPYEQYF
len: 18; j_gene: TRBJ2-2; abundance: .; d_gene: TRBD2; v_gene: TRBV6-5; CDR3nt: TGTGCCAGCAGTTCTAGGGATAGCGGGGGGATTAACACCGGGGAGCTGTTTTTT; CDR3aa: CASSSRDSGGINTGELFF
len: 14; j_gene: TRBJ2-1; abundance: .; d_gene: .; v_gene: TRBV30; CDR3nt: TGTGTCTGGAGGGCACTTCTGCGGGGCGGTGAGCAGTTCTTC; CDR3aa: CVWRALLRGGEQFF
len: 17; j_gene: TRBJ1-6; abundance: .; d_gene: .; v_gene: TRBV19; CDR3nt: TGTGCCACTACCCCGGGACGACACCCCATCTATAATTCACCCCTCCACTTT; CDR3aa: CATTPGRHPIYNSPLHF
len: 14; j_gene: TRBJ2-5; abundance: few; d_gene: .; v_gene: TRBV18; CDR3nt: TGTGCCAGCTCAGACACAGGGACCTCCGAGACCCAGTACTTC; CDR3aa: CASSDTGTSETQYF
len: 13; j_gene: TRBJ2-3; abundance: few; d_gene: .; v_gene: TRBV11-2; CDR3nt: TGTGCCAGCAGCCCCCCCCCACGAGATACGCAGTATTTT; CDR3aa: CASSPPPRDTQYF
len: 16; j_gene: TRBJ2-7; abundance: .; d_gene: .; v_gene: TRBV6-1; CDR3nt: TGTGCCAGCAGTGAAGGATGGTCGGGGCCCGACTACGAGCAGTACTTC; CDR3aa: CASSEGWSGPDYEQYF
len: 13; j_gene: TRBJ1-2; abundance: many; d_gene: .; v_gene: TRBV6-5; CDR3nt: TGTGCCAGCAGCCCCGGACCGATCTATGGCTACACCTTC; CDR3aa: CASSPGPIYGYTF
len: 13; j_gene: TRBJ2-3; abundance: .; d_gene: .; v_gene: TRBV27; CDR3nt: TGTGCCAGCAGTCCAGCGTCCACAGATGCGCAGTATTTT; CDR3aa: CASSPASTDAQYF
len: 14; j_gene: TRBJ2-1; abundance: .; d_gene: .; v_gene: TRBV7-2; CDR3nt: TGTGCCAGCGGCCCAAGCGGAGGCTACAATGAGCAGTTCTTC; CDR3aa: CASGPSGGYNEQFF
len: 14; j_gene: TRBJ2-1; abundance: .; d_gene: .; v_gene: TRBV7-2; CDR3nt: TGTGCCAGCAGCTTAGGGCAGGGGTCATATGAGCAGTTCTTC; CDR3aa: CASSLGQGSYEQFF
len: 13; j_gene: TRBJ1-1; abundance: .; d_gene: TRBD1; v_gene: TRBV30; CDR3nt: TGTGCCTGGACCACGGACAGGGCTTACGAAGCTTTCTTT; CDR3aa: CAWTTDRAYEAFF
len: 14; j_gene: TRBJ1-1; abundance: .; d_gene: .; v_gene: TRBV6-2/TRBV6-3; CDR3nt: TGTGCCAGCAGTCATCACGGCTTTTACTCTGAAGCTTTCTTT; CDR3aa: CASSHHGFYSEAFF
len: 15; j_gene: TRBJ1-3; abundance: many; d_gene: TRBD1; v_gene: TRBV5-1; CDR3nt: TGCGCCAGCAGCGCCCCAGGGGGCTCTGGAAACACCATATATTTT; CDR3aa: CASSAPGGSGNTIYF
len: 13; j_gene: TRBJ1-1; abundance: .; d_gene: TRBD1; v_gene: TRBV7-8; CDR3nt: TGTGCCAGCAGCTGGACAGGGGGTTCGCGCGCTTTCTTT; CDR3aa: CASSWTGGSRAFF
len: 14; j_gene: TRBJ2-3; abundance: few; d_gene: .; v_gene: TRBV10-3; CDR3nt: TGTGCCATCAGTGATAGGGACCAGTCAGATACGCAGTATTTT; CDR3aa: CAISDRDQSDTQYF
len: 15; j_gene: TRBJ2-1; abundance: .; d_gene: TRBD2; v_gene: TRBV6-5; CDR3nt: TGTGCCGGCGGTTGCGGGAGGCCCATTGACAATGCGCAGTTCTTC; CDR3aa: CAGGCGRPIDNAQFF
len: 15; j_gene: TRBJ2-3; abundance: .; d_gene: .; v_gene: TRBV20-1; CDR3nt: TGCAGTGCTAGAGGTTTAGCGGTGGGCACAGATACGCAGTATTTT; CDR3aa: CSARGLAVGTDTQYF
len: 15; j_gene: TRBJ2-1; abundance: few; d_gene: .; v_gene: TRBV19; CDR3nt: TGTGCCAGTAGTATAATGGGATACGACGCCCATGAGCAGTTCTTC; CDR3aa: CASSIMGYDAHEQFF
len: 16; j_gene: TRBJ2-6; abundance: few; d_gene: .; v_gene: TRBV13; CDR3nt: TGTGCCAGCAGCTTAGGGGACAGCTCTGGGGCCAACGTCCTGACTTTC; CDR3aa: CASSLGDSSGANVLTF
len: 15; j_gene: TRBJ2-4; abundance: many; d_gene: TRBD2; v_gene: TRBV11-1; CDR3nt: TGTGCCAGCAGCATTATAGCGGGAGCCGAAAACATTCAGTACTTC; CDR3aa: CASSIIAGAENIQYF
len: 13; j_gene: TRBJ1-1; abundance: few; d_gene: .; v_gene: TRBV12-3/TRBV12-4; CDR3nt: TGTGCCAGCAGTTTTTGGATGAACACTGAAGCTTTCTTT; CDR3aa: CASSFWMNTEAFF
len: 18; j_gene: TRBJ1-3; abundance: many; d_gene: .; v_gene: TRBV4-3; CDR3nt: TGCGCCAGCAGCCAAGATGGGAAGATGCAGGGGTCTGGAAACACCATATATTTT; CDR3aa: CASSQDGKMQGSGNTIYF
len: 17; j_gene: TRBJ2-5; abundance: .; d_gene: .; v_gene: TRBV12-2; CDR3nt: TGTGCAAGTCGCTTAGAATTTCTCCTAGCGGCTCAAGAGACCCAGTACTTC; CDR3aa: CASRLEFLLAAQETQYF
len: 19; j_gene: TRBJ2-1; abundance: .; d_gene: TRBD2; v_gene: TRBV7-2; CDR3nt: TGTGCCAGCAGCTTAGATGGTAGCGGGGCCCCAGGCCTTTACAATGAGCAGTTCTTC; CDR3aa: CASSLDGSGAPGLYNEQFF
len: 15; j_gene: TRBJ1-2; abundance: few; d_gene: .; v_gene: TRBV5-1; CDR3nt: TGCGCCAGCAGCTTGGTTATACAGTCCAACTATGGCTACACCTTC; CDR3aa: CASSLVIQSNYGYTF
len: 16; j_gene: TRBJ1-6; abundance: once; d_gene: .; v_gene: TRBV11-2; CDR3nt: TGTGCCAGCATCTTGGGACCGAGCTCCTATAATTCACCCCTCCACTTT; CDR3aa: CASILGPSSYNSPLHF
len: 17; j_gene: TRBJ1-1; abundance: .; d_gene: .; v_gene: TRBV9; CDR3nt: TGTGCCAGCAGCGGTCAATTGGGGGACCCAGGGAACACTGAAGCTTTCTTT; CDR3aa: CASSGQLGDPGNTEAFF
len: 13; j_gene: TRBJ2-1; abundance: .; d_gene: TRBD2; v_gene: TRBV27; CDR3nt: TGTGCCAGCAGTTGGCGGGAGGACAATGAGCAGTTCTTC; CDR3aa: CASSWREDNEQFF
len: 15; j_gene: TRBJ2-5; abundance: .; d_gene: TRBD2; v_gene: TRBV6-5; CDR3nt: TGTGCCAGCAGTTCCCAATTAGCGGGAGGAGAGACCCAGTACTTC; CDR3aa: CASSSQLAGGETQYF
len: 16; j_gene: TRBJ2-7; abundance: many; d_gene: TRBD2; v_gene: TRBV20-1; CDR3nt: TGCAGTGCTAGAGACCCACTAGCGGGAGGATTCTACGAGCAGTACTTC; CDR3aa: CSARDPLAGGFYEQYF
len: 12; j_gene: TRBJ2-7; abundance: many; d_gene: TRBD2; v_gene: TRBV20-1; CDR3nt: TGCAGTGCAGGGGACTACTCCTACGAGCAGTACTTC; CDR3aa: CSAGDYSYEQYF
len: 17; j_gene: TRBJ1-4; abundance: many; d_gene: .; v_gene: TRBV6-5; CDR3nt: TGTGCCAGTGGGCGAGACAGGTCTTTTATTGAGGAAGAAAAACTGTTTTTT; CDR3aa: CASGRDRSFIEEEKLFF
len: 14; j_gene: TRBJ2-3; abundance: many; d_gene: .; v_gene: TRBV12-3/TRBV12-4; CDR3nt: TGTGCCAGCACCCAGGGGGGGGCGCCAGATACGCAGTATTTT; CDR3aa: CASTQGGAPDTQYF
len: 14; j_gene: TRBJ2-7; abundance: .; d_gene: .; v_gene: TRBV5-5; CDR3nt: TGTGCCAGCAGCCCCCTCACGGGAGTGTGCGAGCAGTACTTC; CDR3aa: CASSPLTGVCEQYF
len: 15; j_gene: TRBJ1-3; abundance: many; d_gene: .; v_gene: TRBV29-1; CDR3nt: TGCAGCGTTGGTTGGGGGACGGACGCTGGAAACACCATATATTTT; CDR3aa: CSVGWGTDAGNTIYF
len: 12; j_gene: TRBJ2-1; abundance: many; d_gene: .; v_gene: TRBV28; CDR3nt: TGTGCCAGCAGACCCGGTCCCGATGAGCAGTTCTTC; CDR3aa: CASRPGPDEQFF
len: 15; j_gene: TRBJ1-1; abundance: many; d_gene: TRBD1; v_gene: TRBV20-1; CDR3nt: TGCAGTGCCGACAGAATTGACAGGGTTGTCCCTGAAGCTTTCTTT; CDR3aa: CSADRIDRVVPEAFF
len: 17; j_gene: TRBJ1-6; abundance: .; d_gene: .; v_gene: TRBV5-1; CDR3nt: TGCGCCAGCAGCTTGGATAGCCAAAGCTCCTATAATTCACCCCTCCACTTT; CDR3aa: CASSLDSQSSYNSPLHF
len: 14; j_gene: TRBJ2-7; abundance: .; d_gene: TRBD2; v_gene: TRBV20-1; CDR3nt: TGCAGTGCTAGAGCTAGCGGTAATTCCTACGAGCAGTACTTC; CDR3aa: CSARASGNSYEQYF
len: 16; j_gene: TRBJ2-3; abundance: many; d_gene: TRBD2; v_gene: TRBV2; CDR3nt: TGTGCCAGCAGTGAAGAGGCGGGAGGGCCCCTAGATACGCAGTATTTT; CDR3aa: CASSEEAGGPLDTQYF
len: 17; j_gene: TRBJ2-6; abundance: .; d_gene: .; v_gene: TRBV7-2; CDR3nt: TGTGCCCGCCGCGTTCCCGCGGTACGGCCTGGGGCCCCCGTCCTGGCTTTC; CDR3aa: CARRVPAVRPGAPVLAF
len: 19; j_gene: TRBJ2-7; abundance: many; d_gene: .; v_gene: TRBV5-4; CDR3nt: TGTGCCAGCAGCGCGGACGGAGAGGGACTTCGCGTGAGGACCTACGAGCAGTACTTC; CDR3aa: CASSADGEGLRVRTYEQYF
len: 15; j_gene: TRBJ1-1; abundance: .; d_gene: TRBD1; v_gene: TRBV11-2; CDR3nt: TGTGCCAGCAGCTTATATGTAACAGGGGGCTTGAAAGCTTTCTTT; CDR3aa: CASSLYVTGGLKAFF
len: 16; j_gene: TRBJ1-4; abundance: many; d_gene: .; v_gene: TRBV7-9; CDR3nt: TGTGCCAGCAGCTTAGTAGGAGGGCAGCGTAATGAAAAACTGTTTTTT; CDR3aa: CASSLVGGQRNEKLFF
len: 18; j_gene: TRBJ2-1; abundance: .; d_gene: TRBD2; v_gene: TRBV20-1; CDR3nt: TGCAGTGCTAGAAAACCCAGATCGGCGGGGGGAATCTACAATGAGCAGTTCTTC; CDR3aa: CSARKPRSAGGIYNEQFF
len: 16; j_gene: TRBJ2-3; abundance: once; d_gene: TRBD1; v_gene: TRBV5-8; CDR3nt: TGTGCCAGCAGCCTACATGGACAGGGGCCCACAGATACGCAGTATTTT; CDR3aa: CASSLHGQGPTDTQYF
len: 13; j_gene: TRBJ2-1; abundance: few; d_gene: TRBD2; v_gene: TRBV30; CDR3nt: TGTGCCTGGGAAACTAGCGGAGGGGCTGAGCAGTTCTTC; CDR3aa: CAWETSGGAEQFF
len: 15; j_gene: TRBJ2-1; abundance: few; d_gene: .; v_gene: TRBV19; CDR3nt: TGTGCCAGTAGTATAGGGCAGCCCATAAACAATGAGCAGTTCTTC; CDR3aa: CASSIGQPINNEQFF
len: 13; j_gene: TRBJ1-1; abundance: many; d_gene: .; v_gene: TRBV7-2; CDR3nt: TGTGCCAGCAGCTTAGACTGGGGGGATCGTGCTTTCTTT; CDR3aa: CASSLDWGDRAFF